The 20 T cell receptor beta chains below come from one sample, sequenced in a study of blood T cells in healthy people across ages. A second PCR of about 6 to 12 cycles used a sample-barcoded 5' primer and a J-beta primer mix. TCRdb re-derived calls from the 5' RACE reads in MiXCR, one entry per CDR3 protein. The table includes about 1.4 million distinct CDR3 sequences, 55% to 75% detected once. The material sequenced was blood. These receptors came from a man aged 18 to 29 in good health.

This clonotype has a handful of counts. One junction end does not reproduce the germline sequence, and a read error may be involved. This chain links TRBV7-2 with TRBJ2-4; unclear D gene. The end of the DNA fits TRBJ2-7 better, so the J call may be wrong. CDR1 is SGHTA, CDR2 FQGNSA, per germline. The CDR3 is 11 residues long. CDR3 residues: CASSLYAEQYF. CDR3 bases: TGTGCTAGCAGCTTATATGCCGAGCAGTACTTC.

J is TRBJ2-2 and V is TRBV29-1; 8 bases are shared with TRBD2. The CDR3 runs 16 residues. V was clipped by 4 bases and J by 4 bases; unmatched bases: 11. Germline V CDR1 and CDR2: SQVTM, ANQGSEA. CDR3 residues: CSVALLADRGTGELFF. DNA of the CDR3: TGCAGCGTTGCGCTACTAGCGGACCGCGGCACCGGGGAGCTGTTTTTT.

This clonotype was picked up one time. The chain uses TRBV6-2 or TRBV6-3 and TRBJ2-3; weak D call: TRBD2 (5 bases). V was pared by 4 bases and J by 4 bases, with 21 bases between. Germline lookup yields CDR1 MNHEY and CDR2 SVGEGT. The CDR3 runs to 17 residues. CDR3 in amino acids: CASSSPLLVVTADTQYF. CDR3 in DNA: TGTGCCAGCAGTTCCCCGTTACTAGTCGTCACAGCAGATACGCAGTATTTT.

CDR3 protein: CSVTRRLAYEAFF. CDR3 in DNA: TGCAGCGTGACCCGCAGGTTGGCCTATGAAGCTTTCTTT. The V call is TRBV29-1, the J call TRBJ1-1, with D uncertain. There are 13 residues in the CDR3. The ends were cut back, 6 bases at V and 7 bases at J, with 18 bases in the middle. Germline CDR1 SQVTM, CDR2 ANQGSEA.

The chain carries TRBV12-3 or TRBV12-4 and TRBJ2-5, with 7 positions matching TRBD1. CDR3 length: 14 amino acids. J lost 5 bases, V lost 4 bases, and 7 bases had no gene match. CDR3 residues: CASSSRGLGETQYF. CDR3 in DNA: TGTGCCAGCAGTTCAAGGGGGCTAGGGGAGACCCAGTACTTC.

The chain's CDR3 is CASSYGASGGLTYNEQFF. CDR3 nucleotide sequence: TGTGCCAGCAGCTACGGAGCTAGCGGGGGGTTAACCTACAATGAGCAGTTCTTC. The chain joins TRBV7-2 to TRBJ2-1, with TRBD2 matching 11 bases. Looked up from germline, CDR1 is SGHTA and CDR2 is FQGNSA. J lost 2 bases, V lost 4 bases, and 10 bases had no gene match. The CDR3 is made up of 18 amino acids. The full variable domain, with the rest looked up from reference TRBV7-2 and TRBJ2-1, is GAGVSQSPSNKVTEKGKDVELRCDPISGHTALYWYRQSLGQGLEFLIYFQGNSAPDKSGLPSDRFSAERTGGSVSTLTIQRTQQEDSAVYLCASSYGASGGLTYNEQFFGPGTRLTVL.

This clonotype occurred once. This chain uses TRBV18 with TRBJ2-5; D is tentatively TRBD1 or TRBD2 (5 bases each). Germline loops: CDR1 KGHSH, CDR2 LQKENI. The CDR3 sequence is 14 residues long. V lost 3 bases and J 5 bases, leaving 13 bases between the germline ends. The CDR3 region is CASSPSGARETQYF. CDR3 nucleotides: TGTGCCAGCTCACCCTCCGGGGCGAGGGAGACCCAGTACTTC. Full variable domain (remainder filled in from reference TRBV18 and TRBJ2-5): NAGVMQNPRHLVRRRGQEARLRCSPMKGHSHVYWYRQLPEEGLKFMVYLQKENIIDESGMPKERFSAEFPKEGPSILRIQQVVRGDSAAYFCASSPSGARETQYFGPGTRLLVL.

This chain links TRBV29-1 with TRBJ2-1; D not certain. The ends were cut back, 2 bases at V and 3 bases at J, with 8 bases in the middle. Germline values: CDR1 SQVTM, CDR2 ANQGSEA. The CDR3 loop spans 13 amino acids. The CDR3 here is CSVEWVDYNEQFF. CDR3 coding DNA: TGCAGCGTTGAATGGGTAGACTACAATGAGCAGTTCTTC.

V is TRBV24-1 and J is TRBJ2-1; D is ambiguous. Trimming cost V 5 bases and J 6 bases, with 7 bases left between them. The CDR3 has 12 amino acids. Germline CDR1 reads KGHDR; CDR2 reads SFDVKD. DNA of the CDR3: TGTGCCACCAGTGGGAATGGCAATGAGCAGTTCTTC. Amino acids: CATSGNGNEQFF.

The CDR3 region is CSVSQGYSYEQYF. CDR3 nucleotides: TGCAGCGTTAGTCAAGGCTACTCCTACGAGCAGTACTTC. V usage is TRBV29-1 and J usage is TRBJ2-7; D not certain. The V end lost 5 bases, the J end lost 0 bases, and 11 bases lay between the germline ends. Per the germline V gene, CDR1 is SQVTM and CDR2 is ANQGSEA. The CDR3 consists of 13 residues.

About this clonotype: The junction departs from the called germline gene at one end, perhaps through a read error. CDR3 nucleotides: TGCAGTGCTGGAGGGTGCCGGGCGGGGTTCACAGATATGCAGTATTTT. Translating it yields CSAGGCRAGFTDMQYF. The chain recombines TRBV20-1 with TRBJ2-3; a possible D gene is TRBD2 (6 bases). Germline loops: CDR1 DFQATT, CDR2 SNEGSKA (reference sequence). The CDR3 loop spans 16 amino acids.

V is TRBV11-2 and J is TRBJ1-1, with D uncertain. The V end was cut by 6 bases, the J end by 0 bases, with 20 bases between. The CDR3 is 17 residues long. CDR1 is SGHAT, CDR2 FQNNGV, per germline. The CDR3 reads CASSLLPGVGMNTEAFF. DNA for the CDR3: TGTGCCAGCAGTCTCCTTCCCGGGGTAGGGATGAACACTGAAGCTTTCTTT.

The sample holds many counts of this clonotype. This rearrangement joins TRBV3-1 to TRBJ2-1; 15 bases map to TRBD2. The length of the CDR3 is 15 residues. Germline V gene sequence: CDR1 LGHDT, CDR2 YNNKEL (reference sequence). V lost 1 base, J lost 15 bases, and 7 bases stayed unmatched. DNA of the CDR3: TGTGCCAGCAGCCAAGGAACCGGACTAGCGGGAGGGCTGTTCTTC. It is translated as CASSQGTGLAGGLFF.

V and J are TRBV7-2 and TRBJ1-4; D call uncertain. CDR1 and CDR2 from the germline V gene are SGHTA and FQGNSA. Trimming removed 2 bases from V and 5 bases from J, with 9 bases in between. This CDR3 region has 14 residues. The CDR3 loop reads CASSLPGPNEKLFF. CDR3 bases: TGTGCCAGCAGCTTACCCGGGCCCAATGAAAAACTGTTTTTT.

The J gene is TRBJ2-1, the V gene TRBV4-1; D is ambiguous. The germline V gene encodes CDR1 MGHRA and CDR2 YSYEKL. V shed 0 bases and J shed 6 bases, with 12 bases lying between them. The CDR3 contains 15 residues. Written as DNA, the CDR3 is TGCGCCAGCAGCCAAGAGTTCGGAAGTTTCAATGAGCAGTTCTTC. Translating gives CASSQEFGSFNEQFF.

CDR3 DNA: TGTGCTAGTGGTTCCCGGAGATCAGATACGCAGTATTTT. Its protein is CASGSRRSDTQYF. V is TRBV12-5 and J is TRBJ2-3, with no clear D. This CDR3 comprises 13 residues. The germline V gene has CDR1 LGHNT and CDR2 FRNRAP. V was trimmed by 4 bases and J by 4 bases, leaving 9 bases between them. Filled out from reference TRBV12-5 and TRBJ2-3, the complete variable domain reads DARVTQTPRHKVTEMGQEVTMRCQPILGHNTVFWYRQTMMQGLELLAYFRNRAPLDDSGMPKDRFSAEMPDATLATLKIQPSEPRDSAVYFCASGSRRSDTQYFGPGTRLTVL.

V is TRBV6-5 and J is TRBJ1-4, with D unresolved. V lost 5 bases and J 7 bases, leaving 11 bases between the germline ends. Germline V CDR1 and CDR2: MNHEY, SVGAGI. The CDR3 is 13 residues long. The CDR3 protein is CASSRGRSEKLFF. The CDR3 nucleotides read TGTGCCAGCAGTCGAGGGCGCAGTGAAAAACTGTTTTTT.

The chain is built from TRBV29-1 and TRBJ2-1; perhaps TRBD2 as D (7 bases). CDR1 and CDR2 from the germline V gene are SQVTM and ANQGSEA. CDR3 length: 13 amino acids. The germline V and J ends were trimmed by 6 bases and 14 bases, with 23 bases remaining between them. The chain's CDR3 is CSVVREYRGGKFF. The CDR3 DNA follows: TGCAGCGTGGTTCGGGAGTATAGGGGGGGAAAGTTCTTC.

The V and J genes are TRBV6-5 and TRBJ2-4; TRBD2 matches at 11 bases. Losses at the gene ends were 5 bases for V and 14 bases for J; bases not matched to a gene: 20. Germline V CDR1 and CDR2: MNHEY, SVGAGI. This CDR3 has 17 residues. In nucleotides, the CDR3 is TGTGCCAGCAGTCATCGAACGGAGACTAGCGGGGATCTTCGGGAGTACTTC. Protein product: CASSHRTETSGDLREYF.

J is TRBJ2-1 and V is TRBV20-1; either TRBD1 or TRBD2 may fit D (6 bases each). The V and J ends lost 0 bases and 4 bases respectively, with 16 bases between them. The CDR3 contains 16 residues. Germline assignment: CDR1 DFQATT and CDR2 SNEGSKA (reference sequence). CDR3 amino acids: CSARDTQGTSYNEQFF. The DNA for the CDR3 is TGCAGTGCTAGAGACACTCAGGGGACTTCATACAATGAGCAGTTCTTC.